Listed below are T cell receptor beta chains from one sample, sequenced in a study of Graves' ophthalmopathy and Graves' hyperthyroidism. TCRdb processed the multiplex PCR reads anew with MiXCR; each CDR3 protein has one entry. The sample includes some 750,000 distinct CDR3 sequences, about 44% of them seen just once. The specimen sequenced was peripheral blood. The receptors were sampled from an adult man with Graves' ophthalmopathy. Both conserved end residues are part of each CDR3. Fields, in order: J gene, D gene, V gene, clone size, CDR3 DNA, CDR3 protein. A D gene is named only where the DNA matches it firmly. Not every row has a clone size; where given, it reads once, few, many or a size class.

j_call: TRBJ1-6; d_call: .; v_call: TRBV7-9; clone_size: many; cdr3_nt: TGTGCCAGCAGCTTGCGGGGGAGTTCACCCCTCCACTTT; cdr3_aa: CASSLRGSSPLHF
j_call: TRBJ2-5; d_call: TRBD1; v_call: TRBV2; clone_size: few; cdr3_nt: TGTGCCAGCACCCGGGACAGGGGACGAGAGACCCAGTACTTC; cdr3_aa: CASTRDRGRETQYF
j_call: TRBJ2-5; d_call: .; v_call: TRBV9; clone_size: .; cdr3_nt: TGTGCCAGCAGCGTAGGACCGGGGGCACAAGGGGAGACCCAGTACTTC; cdr3_aa: CASSVGPGAQGETQYF
j_call: TRBJ1-5; d_call: .; v_call: TRBV6-2/TRBV6-3; clone_size: .; cdr3_nt: TGTGCCAGCAGTTATTTGCAGAGCAATCAGCCCCAGCATTTT; cdr3_aa: CASSYLQSNQPQHF
j_call: TRBJ2-5; d_call: .; v_call: TRBV7-9; clone_size: .; cdr3_nt: TGTGCCAGCAGCTTAATAGCCGGGGAGGCCAGGGAGACCCAGTACTTC; cdr3_aa: CASSLIAGEARETQYF
j_call: TRBJ1-6; d_call: .; v_call: TRBV12-3/TRBV12-4; clone_size: .; cdr3_nt: TGTGCCAGCAGTTTTTACGGGGACCTCTATAATTCACCCCTCCACTTT; cdr3_aa: CASSFYGDLYNSPLHF
j_call: TRBJ2-5; d_call: .; v_call: TRBV10-3; clone_size: .; cdr3_nt: TGTGCCACCGGCTATACCGGGGCAGCACAAGAGACCCAGTACTTC; cdr3_aa: CATGYTGAAQETQYF
j_call: TRBJ1-6; d_call: TRBD1; v_call: TRBV20-1; clone_size: .; cdr3_nt: TGCAGTGCGGACTCACAGGGGACCTATAATTCACCCCTCCACTTT; cdr3_aa: CSADSQGTYNSPLHF
j_call: TRBJ2-7; d_call: .; v_call: TRBV7-9; clone_size: many; cdr3_nt: TGTGCCAGCAGCTTAACCCTGGCTTACGAGCAGTACTTC; cdr3_aa: CASSLTLAYEQYF
j_call: TRBJ2-7; d_call: .; v_call: TRBV29-1; clone_size: many; cdr3_nt: TGCAGCGTTGAAAGGGGGTACGAGCAGTACTTC; cdr3_aa: CSVERGYEQYF
j_call: TRBJ1-5; d_call: TRBD1; v_call: TRBV20-1; clone_size: .; cdr3_nt: TGCAGTGCGAGTGATGGGACAGGGGGGATATATAGCAATCAGCCCCAGCATTTT; cdr3_aa: CSASDGTGGIYSNQPQHF
j_call: TRBJ2-7; d_call: TRBD2; v_call: TRBV10-3; clone_size: .; cdr3_nt: TGTGCCATCAGTGAGTCGGGACTAACATACGAGCAGTACTTC; cdr3_aa: CAISESGLTYEQYF
j_call: TRBJ2-5; d_call: TRBD2; v_call: TRBV11-2; clone_size: .; cdr3_nt: TGTGCCAGCAGCCGTACCTTTAAGACTAGCGGGGAAGAGACCCAGTACTTC; cdr3_aa: CASSRTFKTSGEETQYF
j_call: TRBJ1-4; d_call: .; v_call: TRBV5-6; clone_size: .; cdr3_nt: TGTGCCAGCAGCTTGGGGGACACCTCTAATGAAAAACTGTTTTTT; cdr3_aa: CASSLGDTSNEKLFF
j_call: TRBJ1-3; d_call: .; v_call: TRBV15; clone_size: many; cdr3_nt: TGTGCCACCAGCATAGACGGAAACACCATATATTTT; cdr3_aa: CATSIDGNTIYF
j_call: TRBJ1-5; d_call: TRBD1; v_call: TRBV6-5; clone_size: .; cdr3_nt: TGTGCCAGCAGCCCGGACAGGGGTCTAAGCAATCAGCCCCAGCATTTT; cdr3_aa: CASSPDRGLSNQPQHF
j_call: TRBJ1-2; d_call: .; v_call: TRBV25-1; clone_size: .; cdr3_nt: TGTGCCAGCAGCCTCGGCCTCAGCGCGGGTGGCTACACCTTC; cdr3_aa: CASSLGLSAGGYTF
j_call: TRBJ1-5; d_call: .; v_call: TRBV29-1; clone_size: .; cdr3_nt: TGCAGCGTAGTGACTAGCGGGGGACAAGAGACCCAGCATTTT; cdr3_aa: CSVVTSGGQETQHF
j_call: TRBJ2-2; d_call: .; v_call: TRBV15; clone_size: few; cdr3_nt: TGTGCCACCCCAGGAAAGGGTTTGGCCGGGGAGCTGTTTTTT; cdr3_aa: CATPGKGLAGELFF
j_call: TRBJ2-6; d_call: .; v_call: TRBV5-6; clone_size: few; cdr3_nt: TGTGCCAGCAGTCCCCAGGGGTCCAACGTCCTGACTTTC; cdr3_aa: CASSPQGSNVLTF
j_call: TRBJ1-5; d_call: .; v_call: TRBV12-3/TRBV12-4; clone_size: .; cdr3_nt: TGTGCCAGCAGCCAGGCCGGGACCGTCGTTTATAGCAATCAGCCCCAGCATTTT; cdr3_aa: CASSQAGTVVYSNQPQHF
j_call: TRBJ1-2; d_call: .; v_call: TRBV19; clone_size: many; cdr3_nt: TGTGCCAGTAGCCCGAAGGGACACTATGGCTACACCTTC; cdr3_aa: CASSPKGHYGYTF
j_call: TRBJ2-7; d_call: TRBD2; v_call: TRBV7-9; clone_size: few; cdr3_nt: TGTGCCAGCAGCTTGGCCGGGAGGGGACACCTCTCCTACGAGCAGTACTTC; cdr3_aa: CASSLAGRGHLSYEQYF
j_call: TRBJ2-5; d_call: .; v_call: TRBV7-8; clone_size: .; cdr3_nt: TGTGCCAGCAGCCAAGGAGGGAACCGAGAGACCCAGTACTTC; cdr3_aa: CASSQGGNRETQYF
j_call: TRBJ1-5; d_call: TRBD1; v_call: TRBV5-1; clone_size: .; cdr3_nt: TGCGCCAGCAGCTTGGAGGGGGCGTCCTATCAGCCCCAGCATTTT; cdr3_aa: CASSLEGASYQPQHF
j_call: TRBJ2-7; d_call: .; v_call: TRBV2; clone_size: .; cdr3_nt: TGTGCCAGCAGTGATCTGCAGGACGCGCGATACGAGCAGTACTTC; cdr3_aa: CASSDLQDARYEQYF
j_call: TRBJ1-6; d_call: .; v_call: TRBV10-3; clone_size: many; cdr3_nt: TGTGCCAGCAGTCCTCAAGGATCACCCCTCCACTTT; cdr3_aa: CASSPQGSPLHF
j_call: TRBJ1-5; d_call: .; v_call: TRBV20-1; clone_size: .; cdr3_nt: TGCAGTGCTAGAGATCTCGATGAATGGCAGTTAAGCAATCAGCCCCAGCATTTT; cdr3_aa: CSARDLDEWQLSNQPQHF
j_call: TRBJ1-2; d_call: TRBD1; v_call: TRBV29-1; clone_size: .; cdr3_nt: TGCAGCGTTCTACAGGGGTATGGCTACACCTTC; cdr3_aa: CSVLQGYGYTF
j_call: TRBJ1-1; d_call: .; v_call: TRBV19; clone_size: few; cdr3_nt: TGTGCCAGTAGTACGGAGCGACGGTCTGGCACTGAAGCTTTCTTT; cdr3_aa: CASSTERRSGTEAFF
j_call: TRBJ1-1; d_call: .; v_call: TRBV9; clone_size: .; cdr3_nt: .; cdr3_aa: CASSVGQGNTEALF
j_call: TRBJ2-5; d_call: .; v_call: TRBV3-1; clone_size: many; cdr3_nt: TGTGCCAGCAGCCAAGTCTCCGAGACCCAGTACTTC; cdr3_aa: CASSQVSETQYF
j_call: TRBJ2-7; d_call: .; v_call: TRBV10-3; clone_size: .; cdr3_nt: TGTGCCATCAGACAATCCTACGAGCAGTACTTC; cdr3_aa: CAIRQSYEQYF
j_call: TRBJ2-7; d_call: .; v_call: TRBV25-1; clone_size: .; cdr3_nt: TGTGCCAGCAGCTTAGAACAGGCCGCGGGGGAGCAGTACTTC; cdr3_aa: CASSLEQAAGEQYF
j_call: TRBJ1-6; d_call: .; v_call: TRBV15; clone_size: .; cdr3_nt: TGTGCCACCAGCAGAGACGGGGCACCAATCTATAATTCACCCCTCCACTTT; cdr3_aa: CATSRDGAPIYNSPLHF
j_call: TRBJ1-6; d_call: TRBD1; v_call: TRBV2; clone_size: .; cdr3_nt: TGTGCCAGCACCGGGGGACAGGGGGCCTTTAATTCACCCCTCCACTTT; cdr3_aa: CASTGGQGAFNSPLHF
j_call: TRBJ1-5; d_call: TRBD1; v_call: TRBV24-1; clone_size: .; cdr3_nt: TGTGCCAGCAGTCCCGGGGACAGGGTAACTCAGCCCCAGCATTTT; cdr3_aa: CASSPGDRVTQPQHF
j_call: TRBJ2-5; d_call: .; v_call: TRBV7-9; clone_size: .; cdr3_nt: TGTGCCAGCAGCAAAGAAATAGCGGAAGAGACCCAGTACTTC; cdr3_aa: CASSKEIAEETQYF
j_call: TRBJ1-5; d_call: .; v_call: TRBV7-9; clone_size: .; cdr3_nt: TGTGCCAGCAGCCAAGATCGAGGGTCGGACAATCAGCCCCAGCATTTT; cdr3_aa: CASSQDRGSDNQPQHF
j_call: TRBJ1-3; d_call: .; v_call: TRBV7-9; clone_size: .; cdr3_nt: TGTGCCAGCAGCTGGGGTCGGATCCCCATGGACACCATATATTTT; cdr3_aa: CASSWGRIPMDTIYF
j_call: TRBJ2-7; d_call: .; v_call: TRBV29-1; clone_size: .; cdr3_nt: TGCAGCGTGGAGGAGGACACCCCCTACGGGCAGTACTTC; cdr3_aa: CSVEEDTPYGQYF
j_call: TRBJ1-1; d_call: .; v_call: TRBV19; clone_size: .; cdr3_nt: TGTGCCACCGGTGGGAACACTGAAGCTTTCTTT; cdr3_aa: CATGGNTEAFF
j_call: TRBJ1-2; d_call: TRBD1; v_call: TRBV19; clone_size: few; cdr3_nt: TGTGCCAGTACTCCCGAAGGGTGGGGACAGGATCACCGAGACTATGGCTACACCTTC; cdr3_aa: CASTPEGWGQDHRDYGYTF
j_call: TRBJ2-5; d_call: .; v_call: TRBV7-3; clone_size: few; cdr3_nt: TGTGCCAGCAGCTTATTACACGGGAGTAGAGAGACCCAGTACTTC; cdr3_aa: CASSLLHGSRETQYF
j_call: TRBJ2-5; d_call: TRBD2; v_call: TRBV7-8; clone_size: .; cdr3_nt: TGTGCCAGCAGGGTGATAGCGGGAGGGGGAGAGACCCAGTACTTC; cdr3_aa: CASRVIAGGGETQYF